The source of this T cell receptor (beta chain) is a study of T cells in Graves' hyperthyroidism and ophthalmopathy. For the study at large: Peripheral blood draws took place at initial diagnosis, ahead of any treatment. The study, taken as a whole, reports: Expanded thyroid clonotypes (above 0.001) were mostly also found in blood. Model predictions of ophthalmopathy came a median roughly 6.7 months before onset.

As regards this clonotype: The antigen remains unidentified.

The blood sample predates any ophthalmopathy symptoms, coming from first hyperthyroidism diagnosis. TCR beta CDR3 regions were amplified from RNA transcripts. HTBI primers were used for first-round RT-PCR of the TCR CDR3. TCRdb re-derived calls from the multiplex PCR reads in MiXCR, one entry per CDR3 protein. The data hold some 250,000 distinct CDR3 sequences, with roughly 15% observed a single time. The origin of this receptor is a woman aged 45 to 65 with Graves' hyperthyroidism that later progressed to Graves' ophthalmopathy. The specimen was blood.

The CDR3 DNA is TGTGCCAGCAGCCAAACTAGCGGGGGGGCTAGTGAGCAGTTCTTC. Translating it yields CASSQTSGGASEQFF. This chain connects TRBV7-3 to TRBJ2-1, with 13 bases aligning to TRBD2. The CDR3 contains 15 residues. Germline V CDR1 and CDR2: SGHTA, FQGTGA. J was trimmed by 9 bases and V by 5 bases; bases with no gene match: 7. The whole variable domain, filled in from reference TRBV7-3 and TRBJ2-1, reads GAGVSQTPSNKVTEKGKYVELRCDPISGHTALYWYRQSLGQGPEFLIYFQGTGAADDSGLPNDRFFAVRPEGSVSTLKIQRTERGDSAVYLCASSQTSGGASEQFFGPGTRLTVL.